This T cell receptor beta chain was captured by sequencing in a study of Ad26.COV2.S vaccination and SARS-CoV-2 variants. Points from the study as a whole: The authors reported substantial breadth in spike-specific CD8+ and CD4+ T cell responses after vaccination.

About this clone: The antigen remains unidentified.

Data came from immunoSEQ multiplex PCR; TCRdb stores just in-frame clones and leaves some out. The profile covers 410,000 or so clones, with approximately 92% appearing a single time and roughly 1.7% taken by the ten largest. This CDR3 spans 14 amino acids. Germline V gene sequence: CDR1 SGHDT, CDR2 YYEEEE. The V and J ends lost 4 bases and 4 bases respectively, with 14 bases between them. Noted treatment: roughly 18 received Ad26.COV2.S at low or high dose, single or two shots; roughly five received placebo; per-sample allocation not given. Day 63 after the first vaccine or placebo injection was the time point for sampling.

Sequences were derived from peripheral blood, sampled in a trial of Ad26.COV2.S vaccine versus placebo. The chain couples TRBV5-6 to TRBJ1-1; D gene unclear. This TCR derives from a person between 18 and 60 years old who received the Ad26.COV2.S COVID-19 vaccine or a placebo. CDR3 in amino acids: CASSGWGRGTEAFF. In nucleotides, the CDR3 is TGTGCCAGCAGCGGCTGGGGTAGAGGCACTGAAGCTTTCTTT. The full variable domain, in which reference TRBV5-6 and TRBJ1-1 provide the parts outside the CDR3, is DAGVTQSPTHLIKTRGQQVTLRCSPKSGHDTVSWYQQALGQGPQFIFQYYEEEERQRGNFPDRFSGHQFPNYSSELNVNALLLGDSALYLCASSGWGRGTEAFFGQGTRLTVV.